The rows below give T cell receptor beta chains drawn from one sample of a study of PD-1 blockade in mismatch repair-deficient tumors. TCRdb keeps only in-frame clones here, not all; method: immunoSEQ multiplex PCR. In the table there are roughly 110,000 clones, around 80% of which are singletons. This specimen consisted of peripheral blood, obtained approximately 64 weeks after starting pembrolizumab. The receptors originated from an adult with mismatch repair-deficient cancer. CDR3s include the opening cysteine and the closing phenylalanine or tryptophan. D genes are given only for firm matches. Some rows have no size entry. The others give once, few or many, or a class for an expanded clone.

d_call: .
clone_size: few
v_call: TRBV19
j_call: TRBJ1-1
cdr3_nt: TGTGCCAGTAGTATAGTCGTTCAGAACACTGAAGCTTTCTTT
cdr3_aa: CASSIVVQNTEAFF

d_call: .
clone_size: .
v_call: TRBV5-4
j_call: TRBJ2-5
cdr3_nt: TGTGCCAGCAGCCTGGACCTGGGCCAAGAGACCCAGTACTTC
cdr3_aa: CASSLDLGQETQYF

d_call: TRBD2
clone_size: .
v_call: TRBV7-2
j_call: TRBJ2-7
cdr3_nt: TGTGCCAGCAGCTTAGCCCTAGCGGGAGACTACGAGCAGTACTTC
cdr3_aa: CASSLALAGDYEQYF

d_call: TRBD2
clone_size: once
v_call: TRBV27
j_call: TRBJ2-1
cdr3_nt: TGTGCCAGCAGGACGACGGGGGGACTAGCGGGAGTGTCCAATGAGCAGTTCTTC
cdr3_aa: CASRTTGGLAGVSNEQFF

d_call: .
clone_size: .
v_call: TRBV15
j_call: TRBJ1-1
cdr3_nt: TGTGCCACCAGCAGCGGACGGACGAACACTGAAGCTTTCTTT
cdr3_aa: CATSSGRTNTEAFF

d_call: TRBD1
clone_size: .
v_call: TRBV13
j_call: TRBJ2-1
cdr3_nt: TGTGCCAGCAGCCCCGACTACGGGACAGGGGCCGTCGACAGGCAGTTCTTC
cdr3_aa: CASSPDYGTGAVDRQFF

d_call: .
clone_size: .
v_call: TRBV7-2
j_call: TRBJ1-4
cdr3_nt: TGTGCCAGCAGCTTAGATATAGCCTCTTCTCAGGAAAAACTGTTTTTT
cdr3_aa: CASSLDIASSQEKLFF

d_call: .
clone_size: few
v_call: TRBV11-1
j_call: TRBJ2-2
cdr3_nt: TGTGCCAGCAGCTTAGCAAGGGGTTACACCGGGGAGCTGTTTTTT
cdr3_aa: CASSLARGYTGELFF

d_call: .
clone_size: .
v_call: TRBV5-1
j_call: TRBJ2-6
cdr3_nt: TGCGCCAGCAGCCCGGAGGGCTCTGGGGCCAACGTCCTGACTTTC
cdr3_aa: CASSPEGSGANVLTF

d_call: .
clone_size: .
v_call: TRBV27
j_call: TRBJ1-6
cdr3_nt: TGTGCCATTCCCCGAGCGTCCAATTCACCCCTCCACTTT
cdr3_aa: CAIPRASNSPLHF

d_call: .
clone_size: .
v_call: TRBV5-1
j_call: TRBJ1-3
cdr3_nt: TGCGCCAGCAGCTTGGGGGCAGCTGGAAACACCATATATTTT
cdr3_aa: CASSLGAAGNTIYF

d_call: TRBD1
clone_size: .
v_call: TRBV27
j_call: TRBJ1-2
cdr3_nt: TGTGCCAGCAGGGGATTGGGACAGACATATGGCTACACCTTC
cdr3_aa: CASRGLGQTYGYTF

d_call: .
clone_size: .
v_call: TRBV5-1
j_call: TRBJ2-5
cdr3_nt: TGCGCCAGCAGAAGAAGTCCTAGGGAAGAGACCCAGTACTTC
cdr3_aa: CASRRSPREETQYF

d_call: TRBD2
clone_size: .
v_call: TRBV6-1
j_call: TRBJ2-3
cdr3_nt: TGTGCCAGCAGTGGGCCGGGACTAGCGGGAGACCGAGCAGATACGCAGTATTTT
cdr3_aa: CASSGPGLAGDRADTQYF

d_call: TRBD2
clone_size: .
v_call: TRBV7-3
j_call: TRBJ2-1
cdr3_nt: TGTGCCAGCAGCTTAATAGCTAGCGGGAGAAATGAGCAGTTCTTC
cdr3_aa: CASSLIASGRNEQFF

d_call: .
clone_size: once
v_call: TRBV7-8
j_call: TRBJ2-7
cdr3_nt: TGTGCCAGCAGCCCCCAGGGATACTCCTACGAGCAGTACTTC
cdr3_aa: CASSPQGYSYEQYF

d_call: .
clone_size: .
v_call: TRBV5-6
j_call: TRBJ2-1
cdr3_nt: TGTGCCAGCAGCCCTGGATCTAGCGTCTCCTACAATGAGCAGTTCTTC
cdr3_aa: CASSPGSSVSYNEQFF

d_call: TRBD2
clone_size: .
v_call: TRBV5-8
j_call: TRBJ2-7
cdr3_nt: TGTGCCAGCGAGGGGACTATTTACGAGCAGTACTTC
cdr3_aa: CASEGTIYEQYF

d_call: .
clone_size: .
v_call: TRBV4-2
j_call: TRBJ2-5
cdr3_nt: TGTGCCAGCAGCCCCCGGGACACCTGGGAGGAGACCCAGTACTTC
cdr3_aa: CASSPRDTWEETQYF

d_call: .
clone_size: .
v_call: TRBV6-6
j_call: TRBJ1-2
cdr3_nt: TGTGCCAGCAGGTCCACAGCTAACTATGGCTACACCTTC
cdr3_aa: CASRSTANYGYTF

d_call: TRBD2
clone_size: .
v_call: TRBV4-1
j_call: TRBJ2-3
cdr3_nt: TGCGCCAGCAGCCAAGGCGGACTAGCGGGCGTGATTGATACGCAGTATTTT
cdr3_aa: CASSQGGLAGVIDTQYF

d_call: .
clone_size: .
v_call: TRBV19
j_call: TRBJ1-2
cdr3_nt: TGTGCCAGTAGTAGGGGCGGTGGGGCCGGCTACACCTTC
cdr3_aa: CASSRGGGAGYTF

d_call: TRBD1
clone_size: .
v_call: TRBV7-8
j_call: TRBJ1-5
cdr3_nt: TGTGCCAGCAGCTCGGGACAGCTCTACAATCAGCCCCAGCATTTT
cdr3_aa: CASSSGQLYNQPQHF

d_call: .
clone_size: .
v_call: TRBV19
j_call: TRBJ2-5
cdr3_nt: TGTGCCAGTAGTGTATCCGGGTTGTACCAAGAGACCCAGTACTTC
cdr3_aa: CASSVSGLYQETQYF

d_call: TRBD1
clone_size: .
v_call: TRBV5-4
j_call: TRBJ2-1
cdr3_nt: TGTGCCAGCAGCTTGGGACAGGGGATGTATGAGCAGTTCTTC
cdr3_aa: CASSLGQGMYEQFF

d_call: .
clone_size: few
v_call: TRBV7-2
j_call: TRBJ1-1
cdr3_nt: TGTGCCAGCAGCTTACGGGACACTGAAGCTTTCTTT
cdr3_aa: CASSLRDTEAFF

d_call: .
clone_size: .
v_call: TRBV4-1
j_call: TRBJ2-7
cdr3_nt: TGCGCCAGCAGCTCACAGCTGAATCCTAAGTACGAGCAGTACTTC
cdr3_aa: CASSSQLNPKYEQYF

d_call: .
clone_size: .
v_call: TRBV15
j_call: TRBJ2-3
cdr3_nt: TGTGCCACCAGCGGACTCACGGGAGATACGCAGTATTTT
cdr3_aa: CATSGLTGDTQYF

d_call: .
clone_size: .
v_call: TRBV5-8
j_call: TRBJ1-2
cdr3_nt: TGTGCCAGCAGACCTAGAGCTAACTATGGCTACACCTTC
cdr3_aa: CASRPRANYGYTF

d_call: TRBD1
clone_size: .
v_call: TRBV7-3
j_call: TRBJ2-7
cdr3_nt: TGTGCCAGCAGCTTAACGGGACAGGGATACGGCGAGCAGTACTTC
cdr3_aa: CASSLTGQGYGEQYF

d_call: .
clone_size: .
v_call: TRBV6-1
j_call: TRBJ1-3
cdr3_nt: TGTGCCAGCAGTGTTGGGACTAAGGGATCAACTGGAAACACCATATATTTT
cdr3_aa: CASSVGTKGSTGNTIYF

d_call: TRBD2
clone_size: .
v_call: TRBV13
j_call: TRBJ2-7
cdr3_nt: TGTGCCAGCAGCGCCCGACTAGCGGGAGGGCGAGAGCAGTACTTC
cdr3_aa: CASSARLAGGREQYF

d_call: TRBD2
clone_size: .
v_call: TRBV18
j_call: TRBJ2-1
cdr3_nt: TGTGCCAGCTCACGACTAGCGGGAGAGAATGAGCAGTTCTTC
cdr3_aa: CASSRLAGENEQFF

d_call: TRBD2
clone_size: .
v_call: TRBV19
j_call: TRBJ2-5
cdr3_nt: TGTGCCAGCTCGACTAGCGGAAATCCCAAGACCCAGTACTTC
cdr3_aa: CASSTSGNPKTQYF

d_call: TRBD2
clone_size: few
v_call: TRBV29-1
j_call: TRBJ2-7
cdr3_nt: TGCAGCGCACTACTAGCGGGAAGGACCTACGAGCAGTACTTC
cdr3_aa: CSALLAGRTYEQYF

d_call: .
clone_size: .
v_call: TRBV6-1
j_call: TRBJ1-2
cdr3_nt: TGTGCCAGCAGTGGAAAAAATACTGACAGGAGTAACTATGGCTACACCTTC
cdr3_aa: CASSGKNTDRSNYGYTF

d_call: .
clone_size: .
v_call: TRBV21-1
j_call: TRBJ2-4
cdr3_nt: TGTGCCAGCAGCAAAGAAGGGGGGGCTTCGCGGAACATTCAGTACTTC
cdr3_aa: CASSKEGGASRNIQYF

d_call: TRBD2
clone_size: once
v_call: TRBV2
j_call: TRBJ2-3
cdr3_nt: TGTGCCAGCAGTGTGGGAGCGGGAGACGGAGATACGCAGTATTTT
cdr3_aa: CASSVGAGDGDTQYF

d_call: TRBD1
clone_size: .
v_call: TRBV30
j_call: TRBJ2-1
cdr3_nt: TGTGCCTGGAGTGTTAGGGGGCCGCTCTACAATGAGCAGTTCTTC
cdr3_aa: CAWSVRGPLYNEQFF

d_call: .
clone_size: once
v_call: TRBV5-8
j_call: TRBJ1-2
cdr3_nt: TGTGCCAGCAGCTTTCTAAATAACTATGGCTACACCTTC
cdr3_aa: CASSFLNNYGYTF

d_call: .
clone_size: once
v_call: TRBV18
j_call: TRBJ2-3
cdr3_nt: TGTGCCAGCTCACCGCTCGGACCAATGGCAGATACGCAGTATTTT
cdr3_aa: CASSPLGPMADTQYF

d_call: .
clone_size: .
v_call: TRBV11-1
j_call: TRBJ1-1
cdr3_nt: TGTGCCAGCAGCTCCCAGGGAATGGGCACTGAAGCTTTCTTT
cdr3_aa: CASSSQGMGTEAFF

d_call: TRBD1
clone_size: .
v_call: TRBV10-3
j_call: TRBJ1-2
cdr3_nt: TGTGCCATTACGGACAGGGTAGGTCGTGACTATGGCTACACCTTC
cdr3_aa: CAITDRVGRDYGYTF

d_call: TRBD2
clone_size: .
v_call: TRBV5-4
j_call: TRBJ2-1
cdr3_nt: TGTGCCAGCAGCCGGACTAGCGGGATTCATGAGCAGTTCTTC
cdr3_aa: CASSRTSGIHEQFF

d_call: .
clone_size: once
v_call: TRBV7-6
j_call: TRBJ2-1
cdr3_nt: TGTGCCAGCAGCACTAATCGGGACGGAGGGCACAATGAGCAGTTCTTC
cdr3_aa: CASSTNRDGGHNEQFF